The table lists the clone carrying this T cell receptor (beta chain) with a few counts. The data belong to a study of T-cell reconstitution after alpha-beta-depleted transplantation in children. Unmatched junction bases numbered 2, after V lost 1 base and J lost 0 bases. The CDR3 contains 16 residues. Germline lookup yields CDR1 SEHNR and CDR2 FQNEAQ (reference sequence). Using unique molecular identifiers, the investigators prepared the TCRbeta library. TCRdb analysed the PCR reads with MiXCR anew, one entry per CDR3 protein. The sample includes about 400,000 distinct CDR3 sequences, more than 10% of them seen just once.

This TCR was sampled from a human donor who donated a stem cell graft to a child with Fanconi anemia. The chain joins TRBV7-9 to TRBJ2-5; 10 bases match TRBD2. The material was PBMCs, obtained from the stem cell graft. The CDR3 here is CASSLDSGGYQETQYF. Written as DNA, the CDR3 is TGTGCCAGCAGCTTAGATAGCGGGGGGTACCAAGAGACCCAGTACTTC.